This is a list of T cell receptor beta chains from one sample in a study of T cell changes during pregnancy in multiple sclerosis. Here immunoSEQ multiplex PCR was the method, and the copy in TCRdb shows in-frame clones only, minus some. Of approximately 90,000 clones listed, 91% are singletons. Sequences were derived from peripheral blood, sampled after pregnancy. Source of these receptors: a female donor in good health, enrolled as a control in a pregnancy study. CDR3s include the opening cysteine and the closing phenylalanine or tryptophan. A D gene is named only where the DNA matches it firmly. Clone size is shown for a subset of rows, as once, few, many or a class of expanded clone.

cdr3_length clone_size j_call v_call d_call cdr3_nt cdr3_aa
16 NA TRBJ2-1 TRBV9 NA TGTGCCAGCAGCGTAGGGGAGGGGGACAACTACAATGAGCAGTTCTTC CASSVGEGDNYNEQFF
13 NA TRBJ2-2 TRBV11-1 NA TGTGCCAGCAGTCCAGGAGGGACCGGGGAGCTGTTTTTT CASSPGGTGELFF
15 NA TRBJ1-6 TRBV9 NA TGTGCCAGCAGCGTAGCCAGCTCCTATAATTCACCCCTCCACTTT CASSVASSYNSPLHF
17 NA TRBJ1-3 TRBV18 TRBD1 TGTGCCAGCTCACCACTGGGACAGGGTGGATCTGGAAACACCATATATTTT CASSPLGQGGSGNTIYF
14 NA TRBJ1-2 TRBV18 NA TGTGCCAGCTCACCATCGACAACCAACTATGGCTACACCTTC CASSPSTTNYGYTF
12 NA TRBJ2-3 TRBV19 NA TGTGCCAGTAGCGCGGGATGGGATACGCAGTATTTT CASSAGWDTQYF
13 NA TRBJ1-4 TRBV27 NA TGTGCCAGCAGCCCACAACCTAATGAAAAACTGTTTTTT CASSPQPNEKLFF
16 NA TRBJ2-2 TRBV29-1 TRBD1 TGCAGCGTTGAGTTGGGACAGGGGAGGAACACCGGGGAGCTGTTTTTT CSVELGQGRNTGELFF
14 NA TRBJ2-7 TRBV6-6 TRBD1 TGTGCCAGCACCCGGGACAGGCCAAGCTACGAGCAGTACTTC CASTRDRPSYEQYF
16 NA TRBJ2-5 TRBV5-1 NA TGCGCCAGCAGTTGGAGGGGGGGGGAGAAGTATGAGACCCAGTACTTC CASSWRGGEKYETQYF
16 NA TRBJ2-3 TRBV11-2 TRBD2 TGTGCCAGCAATAAAGCTTCGCTAGCGGAAACTTATACGCAGTATTTT CASNKASLAETYTQYF
13 NA TRBJ2-3 TRBV9 TRBD2 TGTGCAAGCGGCCTAGCGGGCACAGATACGCAGTATTTT CASGLAGTDTQYF
15 NA TRBJ2-5 TRBV19 NA TGTGCCAGTAGTATAGACCGGACAAGCCAAGAGACCCAGTACTTC CASSIDRTSQETQYF
16 NA TRBJ2-7 TRBV29-1 TRBD1 TGCAGCGTTGCTGGGACAGGGGGCGGCATAAGCGACGAGCAGTACTTC CSVAGTGGGISDEQYF
17 NA TRBJ2-7 TRBV4-1 TRBD1 TGCGCCAGCAGCCAAGGGCGGGACAGGGTTAATGTTGGCGAGCAGTACTTC CASSQGRDRVNVGEQYF
17 NA TRBJ1-4 TRBV21-1 NA TGTGCCAGCAGCAGCCGTGGACAGGCTTTAACTAATGAAAAACTGTTTTTT CASSSRGQALTNEKLFF
16 once TRBJ1-1 TRBV5-5 TRBD1 TGTGCCAGCAGCTTGGGCAGGGGGCGGACAGGGACTGAAGCTTTCTTT CASSLGRGRTGTEAFF
14 NA TRBJ2-7 TRBV14 NA TGTGCCAGCAGCAAACCGGGACTTCCCTACGAGCAGTACTTC CASSKPGLPYEQYF
15 NA TRBJ2-7 TRBV18 NA TGTGCCAGCTCACCCGCGGGAGAACAGGGCTCCGAGCAGTACTTC CASSPAGEQGSEQYF
14 NA TRBJ1-2 TRBV19 NA TGTGCCAGTAGTATCATCAGGCTTAACTATGGCTACACCTTC CASSIIRLNYGYTF
14 NA TRBJ2-7 TRBV10-3 NA TGTGCCATCAGTGATACCCCGACAGCCTACGAGCAGTACTTC CAISDTPTAYEQYF
13 few TRBJ1-1 TRBV7-9 TRBD1 TGTGCCAGCAGTCGGACAGGGGAGACTGAAGCTTTCTTT CASSRTGETEAFF
13 NA TRBJ1-4 TRBV28 NA TGTGCCAGCAGTCTCCTGAGGGGGGGGAAACTGTTTTTT CASSLLRGGKLFF
15 NA TRBJ1-4 TRBV4-1 TRBD1 TGCGCCAGCAGCCTATCAGGGACAGTTAATGAAAAACTGTTTTTT CASSLSGTVNEKLFF
11 NA TRBJ1-1 TRBV20-1 NA TGCAGTGCTAGAAGGACTTCTGAAGCTTTCTTT CSARRTSEAFF
19 NA TRBJ1-5 TRBV28 TRBD1 TGTGCCAGCAGTTCCCCCTACAGGGGCTCCTTTACCAAGAATCAGCCCCAGCATTTT CASSSPYRGSFTKNQPQHF
16 NA TRBJ2-7 TRBV10-3 NA TGTGCCATCAGTGAGTCGGAGGGGCTCAGGCCCTACGAGCAGTACTTC CAISESEGLRPYEQYF
14 NA TRBJ2-3 TRBV4-2 NA TGTGCCAGCAGTGTGGGGGCTAGCACAGATACGCAGTATTTT CASSVGASTDTQYF
16 NA TRBJ2-3 TRBV29-1 NA TGCAGCTACAGAGGAGGGAACCCTTTTAGCACAGATACGCAGTATTTT CSYRGGNPFSTDTQYF
15 NA TRBJ1-5 TRBV5-5 TRBD1 TGTGCCAGCAGCGACGGACAGGGAAGCAATCAGCCCCAGCATTTT CASSDGQGSNQPQHF
14 NA TRBJ2-7 TRBV5-4 NA TGTGCCAGCAGCCAGACTAGTGCGCTCGACGAGCAGTACTTC CASSQTSALDEQYF
14 NA TRBJ1-3 TRBV6-4 TRBD1 TGTGCCAGCAGTCCGACAGGGTCTGGAAACACCATATATTTT CASSPTGSGNTIYF
15 NA TRBJ1-5 TRBV30 NA TGTGCCTGGAGTGGCCAAGCCCTTAGCAATCAGCCCCAGCATTTT CAWSGQALSNQPQHF
15 NA TRBJ2-3 TRBV7-2 TRBD2 TGTGCCAGCAGCTTAGGTAGCGGGGGTAAAAAAACGCAGTATTTT CASSLGSGGKKTQYF
14 NA TRBJ1-2 TRBV28 NA TGTGCCAGCAGGGGAACAGGGAAAAACTATGGCTACACCTTC CASRGTGKNYGYTF
13 NA TRBJ2-7 TRBV7-9 NA TGTGCCAGCAGCCACGAGGGGGGGAGGGAGCAGTACTTC CASSHEGGREQYF
14 NA TRBJ2-5 TRBV7-6 TRBD1 TGTGCCAGCAGCGAACAGGGGGCAGGGGAGACCCAGTACTTC CASSEQGAGETQYF
20 once TRBJ1-1 TRBV2 TRBD1 TGTGCCAGCAGTGTAGGCCTCACTTCAGGGGGCGCCCTAAGTTTAACTGAAGCTTTCTTT CASSVGLTSGGALSLTEAFF
14 NA TRBJ1-3 TRBV10-3 NA TGTGCCATCAGTGAGTCCGACACGAGAAACACCATATATTTT CAISESDTRNTIYF
14 NA TRBJ2-7 TRBV27 NA TGTGCCAGCAGTTTTGGTCGAACCCAGTACGAGCAGTACTTC CASSFGRTQYEQYF
13 NA TRBJ2-1 TRBV18 NA TGTGCCAGCTTGAGGGCCCCAGGCGATGAGCAGTTCTTC CASLRAPGDEQFF
14 NA TRBJ1-2 TRBV5-1 NA TGCGCCAGCAGCTTGCGGGACGGGGGTGAAGGCTACACCTTC CASSLRDGGEGYTF
13 NA TRBJ2-7 TRBV11-2 NA TGTGCCAGCAGCTTAGTAGATGCTTACGAGCAGTACTTC CASSLVDAYEQYF
14 NA TRBJ1-4 TRBV6-1 NA TGTGCCAGCAGTGGCGCAGGGTGGGATGAAAAACTGTTTTTT CASSGAGWDEKLFF
17 NA TRBJ2-5 TRBV14 NA TGTGCCAGCAGCCAAGCCGGTAGGGGGTTTTTCCAAGAGACCCAGTACTTC CASSQAGRGFFQETQYF
12 NA TRBJ1-6 TRBV25-1 NA TGTGCCAGCAACGAGTATAATTCACCCCTCCACTTT CASNEYNSPLHF
15 NA TRBJ2-1 TRBV11-1 TRBD1 TGTGCCAGCAGCTTACTTGCCCTAGGACAGGGGGAGCAGTTCTTC CASSLLALGQGEQFF
14 NA TRBJ1-1 TRBV11-2 TRBD1 TGTGCCAGCAGCAGACAGGGGGCGGCCACTGAAGCTTTCTTT CASSRQGAATEAFF
11 NA TRBJ2-7 TRBV6-5 NA TGTGCCAGCACGGTCACCTACGAGCAGTACTTC CASTVTYEQYF